The 32 T cell receptor beta chains below all came from one sample that was sequenced in a study of T-cell memory formation after mild COVID-19. TCRdb re-called the 5' RACE reads through MiXCR, storing one row per CDR3 protein. Found here are a few hundred thousand distinct CDR3 sequences, 9.4% of them singletons; the top ten hold around 21%. Sequencing was performed on PBMCs or a T cell subset sorted from them (not recorded which). The receptors derive from a young man who had mild COVID-19 (a few samples of this study predate the infection). Cell type and time point are not known.

This clonotype was picked up many times. CDR3 nucleotide sequence: TGCGCCAGCTTGCGAGTAGTGGAGTACGTC. It encodes CASLRVVEYV. The chain combines TRBV5-1 with TRBJ2-7; no reliable D call. The germline V gene encodes CDR1 SGHRS and CDR2 YFSETQ. The CDR3 runs to 10 residues. Between the trimmed V and J ends, which lost 7 bases and 11 bases, there was a span of 13 bases.

The CDR3, as DNA: TGTGCCAGCAGCAAGGAACAGCCCCAGCATTTT. Its translation: CASSKEQPQHF. This chain joins TRBV21-1 and TRBJ1-5. TRBV21-1 is noted as a pseudogene. CDR3 length: 11 amino acids.

This clonotype was found many times. The rearrangement uses TRBV27 and TRBJ2-2; D is unresolved. The CDR3 is made up of 10 amino acids. V was pared by 8 bases and J by 8 bases, with 6 bases between. The germline gives CDR1 MNHEY, CDR2 SMNVEV (reference sequence). The CDR3 is CASGLGELFF. The CDR3 DNA follows: TGTGCCAGCGGGTTGGGGGAGCTGTTTTTT.

This clonotype was seen a handful of times. The DNA of the CDR3 is TGTGCCAGCAGTTACGGTTCCCAGACCTATGGCTACACCTTC. This codes for CASSYGSQTYGYTF. The rearrangement links TRBV6-5 to TRBJ1-2; D unresolved. The germline V gene has CDR1 MNHEY and CDR2 SVGAGI. Trimming removed 2 bases at V and 4 bases at J, with 11 bases between. The CDR3 consists of 14 residues.

This clonotype was seen ten or more times. This chain connects TRBV7-9 to TRBJ2-7, with TRBD1 identical over 10 bases. Germline V gene data show CDR1 as SEHNR and CDR2 as FQNEAQ (reference sequence). The V and J ends lost 5 bases and 6 bases, in that order; junction bases with no gene match: 4. The CDR3 totals 13 residues. CDR3 region: CASSPRQGAEQYV. CDR3 DNA: TGTGCCAGCAGCCCGAGACAGGGGGCCGAGCAGTACGTC.

The chain links TRBV28 to TRBJ2-6, with 7 bases matching TRBD1. Germline CDR1 and CDR2: MDHEN and SYDVKM. This CDR3 region has 16 residues. V was pared by 6 bases and J by 0 bases, with 5 bases of the junction left unmatched. The CDR3: CASRGDRYSGANVLTF. The CDR3 region has the DNA TGTGCCAGCAGGGGGGACAGATACTCTGGGGCCAACGTCCTGACTTTC.

This clonotype occurred a few times. This chain joins TRBV7-2 and TRBJ2-3; possible D gene TRBD2, 5 bases. Germline V gene sequence: CDR1 SGHTA, CDR2 FQGNSA. This CDR3 contains 17 residues. V lost 3 bases and J lost 2, with 18 bases in between. The CDR3 coding sequence is TGTGCCAGCAGCTTCCCGCGGGCTACTCTTACCACAGATACGCAGTATTTT. This encodes CASSFPRATLTTDTQYF.

This chain links TRBV3-1 with TRBJ1-1; D is unclear. Germline CDR1 is LGHDT and CDR2 is YNNKEL (reference sequence). V was shortened by 4 bases and J by 8 bases, with 17 bases between the two germline ends. CDR3 length: 14 amino acids. The CDR3 region is CASSRVMWLGEAFF. The CDR3 DNA is TGTGCCAGCAGCCGAGTCATGTGGCTAGGAGAAGCTTTCTTT.

This clonotype was picked up a small number of times. The chain carries TRBV4-2 and TRBJ2-3; D gene ambiguous. V was clipped by 4 bases and J by 6 bases, with 11 bases between them. The CDR3 has 13 residues. Germline loops: CDR1 LGHNA, CDR2 YNFKEQ. The CDR3 nucleotides read TGTGCCAGCAGCCCCACCCTTTCGGATACGCAGTATTTT. It codes for CASSPTLSDTQYF.

The chain uses TRBV7-9 and TRBJ1-2; D uncertain. V was trimmed by 1 base and J by 6 bases, leaving 12 bases between them. This CDR3 spans 14 amino acids. The V gene's germline CDR1 is SEHNR and CDR2 FQNEAQ (reference sequence). CDR3 region: CASSLVLLADGYTF. The CDR3 DNA reads TGTGCCAGCAGCTTAGTGCTATTAGCTGATGGCTACACCTTC.

This chain connects TRBV5-4 to TRBJ2-5; D may match TRBD1 or TRBD2 (5 bases each). The ends were cut back, 4 bases at V and 2 bases at J, with 15 bases in the middle. This CDR3 is 15 amino acids long. From germline, CDR1 is SGHNT and CDR2 YYREEE (reference sequence). CDR3 bases: TGTGCCAGCAGCAACCCGACGGGGCGGCAAGAGACCCAGTACTTC. Amino acids: CASSNPTGRQETQYF.

This CDR3 reads CASRLDRLNTGELFF. The CDR3 nucleotides are TGTGCCAGCAGACTAGACAGGCTGAACACCGGGGAGCTGTTTTTT. This chain joins TRBV5-6 and TRBJ2-2; TRBD1 is a possible D gene (6 bases). This CDR3 region has 15 residues. V lost 5 bases to trimming and J lost 1 base, with 12 bases between them. Per the germline V gene, CDR1 is SGHDT and CDR2 is YYEEEE.

The rearrangement uses TRBV5-1 and TRBJ2-3, with D maybe TRBD1 (6 bases). Germline CDR1 is SGHRS and CDR2 is YFSETQ. V was cut by 3 bases and J by 3 bases, with 14 bases left in between. CDR3 size: 15 residues. The CDR3 coding sequence is TGCGCCAGCAGCTCGACAGGATCGGGAACAGATACGCAGTATTTT. Translating it yields CASSSTGSGTDTQYF.

This chain joins TRBV5-1 and TRBJ2-2, with D possibly being TRBD1 (6 bases). The CDR3 spans 14 residues. Germline CDR1 and CDR2: SGHRS and YFSETQ. The ends were cut back, 2 bases at V and 6 bases at J, with 11 bases in the middle. In nucleotides, the CDR3 is TGCGCCAGCAGCTTCTACACAGGGTCCGGGGAGCTGTTTTTT. This codes for CASSFYTGSGELFF.

This clonotype came up many times. The gene calls are TRBV5-5 and TRBJ2-6; no clear D gene. V dropped 0 bases and J dropped 2 bases, with 9 bases sitting between them. CDR1 is SGHKS and CDR2 is YYEKEE in the germline V gene (reference sequence). The CDR3 has 16 residues. The CDR3: CASSLEVLAGANVLTF. CDR3 DNA sequence: TGTGCCAGCAGCTTGGAGGTCCTCGCTGGGGCCAACGTCCTGACTTTC.

This clonotype was recorded many times. The CDR3 region has the DNA TGCGCCAGCAGCCGCGGGACAGGGGACTACGAGCAGTACGTC. This codes for CASSRGTGDYEQYV. The chain links TRBV5-1 to TRBJ2-7; the match to TRBD1 covers 10 bases. V shed 4 bases, J shed 3 bases, and the junction held 4 bases outside the gene matches. CDR1 is SGHRS, CDR2 YFSETQ, per germline. The length of the CDR3 is 14 residues.

The DNA for the CDR3 is TGTGCCAGCAGTTCGGGTGGGAGCAGGAACAATGAGCAGTTCTTC. Translation gives CASSSGGSRNNEQFF. This chain links TRBV6-2 or TRBV6-3 with TRBJ2-1; a possible D gene is TRBD2 (5 bases). V was pared by 4 bases and J by 5 bases, with 15 bases between. This CDR3 contains 15 residues. Per germline, CDR1 MNHEY and CDR2 SVGEGT.

This clonotype was observed at least ten times. The V gene is TRBV5-1, the J gene TRBJ2-5; unclear D gene. With 1 base removed from V and 1 base from J, the gap between germline ends came to 8 bases. CDR1 and CDR2 (germline): SGHRS, YFSETQ. CDR3 length: 14 amino acids. The CDR3 nucleotides read TGCGCCAGCAGCTTGCTCTCGGTCCAAGAGACCCAGTACTTC. Its protein product is CASSLLSVQETQYF.

On this clonotype itself: Its ends do not fully match the called genes, so a read error is possible. V gene TRBV7-2 combines with J gene TRBJ2-3; TRBD2 matches 7 bases. Germline CDR1 reads SGHTA; CDR2 reads FQGNSA. The CDR3 length is 16 residues. The CDR3 sequence is CARSSYSGGLTDTQYF. Written as DNA, the CDR3 is TGTGCCAGAAGCTCGTACTCGGGGGGACTCACAGATACGCAGTATTTT.

This clonotype was observed a few times. The chain employs TRBV5-1 and TRBJ2-5; D is ambiguous. The CDR3 has 13 residues. CDR1 and CDR2 from the germline V gene are SGHRS and YFSETQ. V was shortened by 3 bases and J by 5 bases, with 11 bases between the two germline ends. The CDR3 region is CASSSRRLETQYF. The CDR3, as DNA: TGCGCCAGCAGCTCACGCCGCTTGGAGACCCAGTACTTC.

In this sample, this clonotype turned up many times. V is TRBV13 and J is TRBJ1-5; D possibly corresponds to TRBD1 (5 bases). V was shortened by 0 bases and J by 7 bases, with 13 bases between the two germline ends. Looked up from germline, CDR1 is PRHDT and CDR2 is FYEKMQ (reference sequence). This CDR3 is 15 amino acids long. CDR3: CASSLGAGLNQPQHF. The CDR3 nucleotides read TGTGCCAGCAGCTTAGGGGCAGGGTTAAACCAGCCCCAGCATTTT. Full variable domain (rest looked up from reference TRBV13 and TRBJ1-5): AAGVIQSPRHLIKEKRETATLKCYPIPRHDTVYWYQQGPGQDPQFLISFYEKMQSDKGSIPDRFSAQQFSDYHSELNMSSLELGDSALYFCASSLGAGLNQPQHFGDGTRLSIL.

This clonotype occurred many times. The rearrangement links TRBV29-1 to TRBJ2-7, with D possibly being TRBD1 (6 bases). The CDR3 is 15 amino acids. Trimming removed 1 base at V and 3 bases at J, with 16 bases between. Germline CDR1 and CDR2: SQVTM and ANQGSEA. The CDR3 DNA reads TGCAGCGTTGAAGGGTCGATGAGGGGGAGCTACGAGCAGTACTTC. Translating gives CSVEGSMRGSYEQYF.

Comments on this clonotype: The junction differs from germline at one of its ends, possibly a read error. The J gene is TRBJ2-2, the V gene TRBV4-2; 7 bases are shared with TRBD2. Germline lookup yields CDR1 LGHNA and CDR2 YNFKEQ. The length of the CDR3 is 14 residues. This CDR3 is CASSPGLNSGELLF. CDR3 DNA sequence: TGTGCCAGCAGCCCCGGACTGAACAGCGGGGAGCTGCTTTTT.

J is TRBJ1-1 and V is TRBV9, with D unclear. This CDR3 region has 14 residues. The germline V gene has CDR1 SGDLS and CDR2 YYNGEE. V lost 7 bases, J lost 5 bases, and 18 bases lay in between. For the CDR3, the DNA is TGTGCCAGCTCAAACGGAGAACCGATAACTGAAGCTTTCTTT. It codes for CASSNGEPITEAFF.

This clonotype was observed many times. This chain links TRBV12-3 or TRBV12-4 with TRBJ2-3, with 7 bases fitting TRBD2. The CDR3 has 16 residues. V trimming: 3 bases; J trimming: 1 base; junction bases outside the gene matches: 7. CDR3 bases: TGTGCCAGCAGTTTTGCGGCGGGGGTTGGCACAGATACGCAGTATTTT. It yields the protein CASSFAAGVGTDTQYF.

This clonotype was detected a few times. This chain links TRBV4-3 with TRBJ1-1; D possibly corresponds to TRBD1 (6 bases). There are 14 residues in the CDR3. CDR1 is LGHNA and CDR2 is YSLEER in the germline V gene. V lost 4 bases and J 7 bases, leaving 16 bases between the germline ends. The CDR3 DNA reads as TGCGCCAGCAGCCGGAGCACAGGGACTCATGAAGCTTTCTTT. This sequence encodes CASSRSTGTHEAFF.

The chain couples TRBV6-5 to TRBJ1-2; the match to TRBD1 covers 7 bases. The V gene's germline CDR1 is MNHEY and CDR2 SVGAGI. Trimming removed 0 bases from V and 2 bases from J; junction bases left unmatched: 0. This CDR3 comprises 14 residues. CDR3 amino acids: CASSYSGQNYGYTF. The CDR3 region has the DNA TGTGCCAGCAGTTACTCGGGACAGAACTATGGCTACACCTTC.

This clonotype was seen ten or more times. This chain joins TRBV2 and TRBJ1-2; 9 nucleotides align to TRBD1. The CDR3 length is 16 residues. Germline CDR1 is SNHLY and CDR2 is FYNNEI. V gave up 5 bases and J gave up 1 base; unmatched junction bases: 8. CDR3 DNA sequence: TGTGCCAGCAGTACACCCGGGACAGGGATTAACTATGGCTACACCTTC. Translating gives CASSTPGTGINYGYTF.

Ten or more counts support this clonotype. The chain carries TRBV7-2 and TRBJ1-6; D remains unclear. Germline V lookup: CDR1 SGHTA, CDR2 FQGNSA. Trimming shortened V by 2 bases and J by 8 bases, and 13 bases separated the two germline ends. The CDR3 has 15 amino acids. The CDR3 sequence: CASSLTAVGDSPLHF. CDR3 nucleotides: TGTGCCAGCAGCTTAACGGCGGTTGGCGATTCACCCCTCCACTTT. The full variable domain, rest sourced from reference TRBV7-2 and TRBJ1-6, is GAGVSQSPSNKVTEKGKDVELRCDPISGHTALYWYRQSLGQGLEFLIYFQGNSAPDKSGLPSDRFSAERTGGSVSTLTIQRTQQEDSAVYLCASSLTAVGDSPLHFGNGTRLTVT.

This clonotype was seen a few times. V gene TRBV14 combines with J gene TRBJ2-7; D gene ambiguous. There are 12 residues in the CDR3. Germline CDR1 and CDR2: SGHDN and FVKESK. V lost 4 bases and J lost 0, with 4 bases in between. In DNA form, the CDR3 reads TGTGCCAGCAGCCGGAACTCCTACGAGCAGTACTTC. Its protein is CASSRNSYEQYF.

This clonotype occurred a few times. The chain is built from TRBV5-5 and TRBJ1-2; D call uncertain. The CDR3 has 15 amino acids. Looked up from germline, CDR1 is SGHKS and CDR2 is YYEKEE (reference sequence). V was cut by 3 bases and J by 2 bases, with 14 bases left in between. The CDR3 DNA reads as TGTGCCAGCAGCTCCGGGGAATTTTCAAACTATGGCTACACCTTC. Amino acids: CASSSGEFSNYGYTF.

This clonotype was found a few times. The V gene is TRBV20-1, the J gene TRBJ2-2, with unresolved D. Trimming cost V 3 bases and J 4 bases, with 6 bases left between them. CDR3 length: 12 amino acids. CDR1 and CDR2 from the germline V gene are DFQATT and SNEGSKA (reference sequence). As DNA, the CDR3 is TGCAGTGCTAGTACCCGCACCGGGGAGCTGTTTTTT. Protein product: CSASTRTGELFF.